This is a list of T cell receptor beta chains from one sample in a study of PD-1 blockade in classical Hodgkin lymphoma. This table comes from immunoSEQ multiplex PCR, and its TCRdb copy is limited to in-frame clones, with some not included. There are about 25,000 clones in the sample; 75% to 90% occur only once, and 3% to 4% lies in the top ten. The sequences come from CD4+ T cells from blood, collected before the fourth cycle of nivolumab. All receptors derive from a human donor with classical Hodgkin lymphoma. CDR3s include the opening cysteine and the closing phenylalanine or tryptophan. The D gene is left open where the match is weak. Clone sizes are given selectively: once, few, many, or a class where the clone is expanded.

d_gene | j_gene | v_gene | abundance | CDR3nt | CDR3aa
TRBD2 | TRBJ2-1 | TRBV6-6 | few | TGTGCCAGCAGTCAGACTAGCGGGGGGGCAGGGGAGCAGTTCTTC | CASSQTSGGAGEQFF
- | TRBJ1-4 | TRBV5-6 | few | TGTGCCAGCATCACATTTTTTCGACAGGAAAAACTGTTTTTT | CASITFFRQEKLFF
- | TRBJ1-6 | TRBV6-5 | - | TGTGCCAGCAGTTACTCAGGGACCTATAATTCACCCCTCCACTTT | CASSYSGTYNSPLHF
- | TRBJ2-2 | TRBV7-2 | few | TGTGCCAGCAGCTCGTACACCGGGGAGCTGTTTTTT | CASSSYTGELFF
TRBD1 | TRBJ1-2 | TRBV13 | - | TGTGCCAGCAGCTTGGACAGGGGCTATGGCTACACCTTC | CASSLDRGYGYTF
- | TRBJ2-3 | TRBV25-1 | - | TGTGCCAGCAGTGACAGGGGGGCGGAAACAGATACGCAGTATTTT | CASSDRGAETDTQYF
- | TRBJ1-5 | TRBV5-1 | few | TGCGCCAGCAGCTGGGACGGGGGTGATCAGCCCCAGCATTTT | CASSWDGGDQPQHF
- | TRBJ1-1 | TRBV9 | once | TGTGCCAGCAGCCGCGGCGTGGGGGTAGGGAACACTGAAGCTTTCTTT | CASSRGVGVGNTEAFF
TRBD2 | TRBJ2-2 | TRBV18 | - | TGTGCCAGCTCACGGACTAGCGGGGGACAAAACACCGGGGAGCTGTTTTTT | CASSRTSGGQNTGELFF
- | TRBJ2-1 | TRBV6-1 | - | TGTGCCACCCTGGGGGGAGGAGTTGGGGATGAGCAGTTCTTC | CATLGGGVGDEQFF
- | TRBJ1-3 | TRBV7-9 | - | TGTGCCAGCAGCCCTCGGGCCGCTGGACTCTCTGGAAACACCATATATTTT | CASSPRAAGLSGNTIYF
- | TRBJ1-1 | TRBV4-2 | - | TGTGCCAGCAGCCAAGATTGGGGGACGGTAATGTATTCTGAAGCTTTCTTT | CASSQDWGTVMYSEAFF
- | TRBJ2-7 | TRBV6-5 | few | TGTGCCAGCAGTTACTCGGGGCAGGGCATCTACGAGCAGTACTTC | CASSYSGQGIYEQYF
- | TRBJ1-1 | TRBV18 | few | TGTGCCAGCTCACCAATGGGTACAGAGAACACTGAAGCTTTCTTT | CASSPMGTENTEAFF
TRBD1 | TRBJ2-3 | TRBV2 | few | TGTGCCAGCAGCGAAGGGGGCACTAGCACAGATACGCAGTATTTT | CASSEGGTSTDTQYF
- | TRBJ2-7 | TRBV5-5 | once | TGTGCCAGCAGCTTGGCGGGACCCCGCTCCTACGAGCAGTACTTC | CASSLAGPRSYEQYF
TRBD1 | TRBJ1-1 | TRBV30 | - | TGTGCCTGGGCAGGGGGCGGATTTAACACTGAAGCTTTCTTT | CAWAGGGFNTEAFF
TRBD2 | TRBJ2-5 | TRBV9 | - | TGTGCCAGCAGCGTAGTGGGTAGCGGGGGGCAAGAGACCCAGTACTTC | CASSVVGSGGQETQYF
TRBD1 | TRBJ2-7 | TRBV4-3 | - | TGCGCCAGCAGCCAAGAGACCGGGACAGGGGGGTACGAGCAGTACTTC | CASSQETGTGGYEQYF
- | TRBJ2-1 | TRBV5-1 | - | TGCGCCAGCAGCTTGGGCGGGTTCAATGAGCAGTTCTTC | CASSLGGFNEQFF
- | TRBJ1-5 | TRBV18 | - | TGTGCCAGCTCACCAGGCAACAATCAGCCCCAGCATTTT | CASSPGNNQPQHF
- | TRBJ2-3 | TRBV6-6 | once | TGTGCCAGCAGTTACCCCCAGGGGGAGGGCACAGATACGCAGTATTTT | CASSYPQGEGTDTQYF
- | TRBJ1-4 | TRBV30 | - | TGTGCCTGCTCGGAACCGGCGGGAACCAACGAAAAACTGTTTTTT | CACSEPAGTNEKLFF
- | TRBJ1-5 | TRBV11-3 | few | TGTGCCAGCAGCTTACAGGGTCAGCCCCAGCATTTT | CASSLQGQPQHF
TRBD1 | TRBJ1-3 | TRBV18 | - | TGTGCCAGCTCACCGACCGGGACAGGAGCACTTTTCTCTGGAAACACCATATATTTT | CASSPTGTGALFSGNTIYF
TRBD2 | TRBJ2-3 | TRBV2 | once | TGTGCCAGCAGTGTCTTGGGACTAGCGGGGGATACGCAGTATTTT | CASSVLGLAGDTQYF
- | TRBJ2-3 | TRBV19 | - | TGTGCCAGCAGAATGCGACTAGTCCCCACAGATACGCAGTATTTT | CASRMRLVPTDTQYF
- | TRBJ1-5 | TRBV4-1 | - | TGCGCCAGCAGCCAAGATATATGGGCTGTGGGTCAGCCCCAGCATTTT | CASSQDIWAVGQPQHF
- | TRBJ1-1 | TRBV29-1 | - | TGCAGCGTTGCTGGGGAACGGACTGAAGCTTTCTTT | CSVAGERTEAFF
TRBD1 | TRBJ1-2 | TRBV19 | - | TGTGCCAGTAATACCCGGGACAGGGGGTTCTATGGCTACACCTTC | CASNTRDRGFYGYTF
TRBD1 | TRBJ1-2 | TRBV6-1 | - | TGTGCCAGCATGAGGACAGGGCTGCTCTATGGCTACACCTTC | CASMRTGLLYGYTF
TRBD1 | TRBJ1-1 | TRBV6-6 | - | TGTGCCAGCACGACCCAACAGGGGCGGGTGGCTTTCTTT | CASTTQQGRVAFF
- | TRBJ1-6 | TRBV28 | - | TGTGCCAGCAGTTCTAGCAGGGGTTGGGATTCACCCCTCCACTTT | CASSSSRGWDSPLHF
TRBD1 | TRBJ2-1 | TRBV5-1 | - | TGCGCCAGCAGCCCGCGGACAGGCGACAATGAGCAGTTCTTC | CASSPRTGDNEQFF
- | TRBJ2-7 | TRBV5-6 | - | TGTGCCAGCAGCTTTGGGGGTCGGAGATGGTCCATCGCATATCTCGGGCAGTACTTC | CASSFGGRRWSIAYLGQYF
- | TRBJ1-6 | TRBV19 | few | TGTGCCAGTAACGGACAAGATTCACCCCTCCACTTT | CASNGQDSPLHF
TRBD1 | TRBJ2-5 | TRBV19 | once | TGTGCCAGTAGATTACAGGGGCAAGAGACCCAGTACTTC | CASRLQGQETQYF
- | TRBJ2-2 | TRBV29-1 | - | TGCAGCGTTGGACACACCGGGGAGCTGTTTTTT | CSVGHTGELFF
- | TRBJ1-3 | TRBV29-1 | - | TGCAGCGTTGGGAACTCTGGAAACACCATATATTTT | CSVGNSGNTIYF
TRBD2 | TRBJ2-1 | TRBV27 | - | TGTGCCAGCAGTTTATCGGCTAGCGGGGGATTAAATGAGCAGTTCTTC | CASSLSASGGLNEQFF
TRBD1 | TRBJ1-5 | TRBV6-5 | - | TGTGCCAGCAGTCAGCGAAGACAGGGGCGGCAGCCCCAGCATTTT | CASSQRRQGRQPQHF
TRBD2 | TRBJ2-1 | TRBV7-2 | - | TGTGCCAGCAGCTTAGCGCCGGGACTAGATAACAATGAGCAGTTCTTC | CASSLAPGLDNNEQFF
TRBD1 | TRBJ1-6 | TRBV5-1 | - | TGCGCCAGCAGCTTCACCGCCGGGACAGAGAATTCACCCCTCCACTTT | CASSFTAGTENSPLHF
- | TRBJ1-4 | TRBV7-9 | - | TGTGCCAGCAGCTTAATGGGCCTGGCAACTAATGAAAAACTGTTTTTT | CASSLMGLATNEKLFF
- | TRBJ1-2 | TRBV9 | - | TGTGCCAGCAGCTTAAGGGGGGCAGACGAGTATGGCTACACCTTC | CASSLRGADEYGYTF
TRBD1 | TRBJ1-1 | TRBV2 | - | TGTGCCAGCTGGACAGGGACCCGCAACACTGAAGCTTTCTTT | CASWTGTRNTEAFF
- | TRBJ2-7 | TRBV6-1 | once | TGTGCCAGCAGGGGGGATGGTTACGAGCAGTACTTC | CASRGDGYEQYF
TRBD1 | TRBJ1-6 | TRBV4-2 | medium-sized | TGTGCCAGCAGCCAACCGGGACAGGGACCATCACCCCTCCACTTT | CASSQPGQGPSPLHF
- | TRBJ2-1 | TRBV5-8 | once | TGTGCCAGCAGCTTGTTTTCCGGGAACAATGAGCAGTTCTTC | CASSLFSGNNEQFF
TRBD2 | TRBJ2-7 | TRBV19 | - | TGTGCCAGTAGTATTTCCTCGCGGGGGTCATCCTACGAGCAGTACTTC | CASSISSRGSSYEQYF
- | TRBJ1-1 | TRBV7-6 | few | TGTGCCAGCAGCGCCAGACAGGACTCTGAAGCTTTCTTT | CASSARQDSEAFF
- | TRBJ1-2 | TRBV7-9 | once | TGTGCCAGCAGCTTATACAACTATGGCTACACCTTC | CASSLYNYGYTF
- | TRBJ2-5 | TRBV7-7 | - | TGTGCTAGCAGCTTAGGGACACAAGAGACCCAGTACTTC | CASSLGTQETQYF
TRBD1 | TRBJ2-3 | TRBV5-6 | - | TGTGCCAGCAGCCTACTTACAGGGGCGACAGATACGCAGTATTTT | CASSLLTGATDTQYF
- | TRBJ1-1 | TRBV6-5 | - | TGTGCCAGCAGGGGGACGGGAAACACTGAAGCTTTCTTT | CASRGTGNTEAFF